This TCR beta chain was recorded in a study of brain metastases from non-small cell lung cancer (dated 2019 in TCRdb). Background for the entire study: The immune microenvironment of paired resected primary tumors and brain metastases from non-small-cell lung cancer patients was profiled.

Libraries came from the immunoSEQ multiplex PCR assay. Alongside a 770-gene immune expression panel, the team sequenced the T-cell receptor beta chain repertoire. TCRdb carries this immuneACCESS record with in-frame sequences only. Its versions omit some clonotypes, under half of them owing to an unresolved V gene in the studies checked, with the rest unexplained. Recorded for this sample are about 3,400 clones; 95% of them occurred a single time. The biggest ten clones account for about 2.1% of the sample. A total of 35 to 45 patients with non-small-cell lung cancer that had been surgically resected, each with specimens from both a primary tumor and a brain metastasis, made up the cohort. Cut back by 1 base and 7 bases, the V and J ends lie 6 bases apart. Including cysteine and phenylalanine, the CDR3 has 13 amino acids. The CDR3 DNA has 39 bases and is translated from base 1. CDR1 and CDR2, looked up from the germline V gene, are SGHRS and YFSETQ.

Comment on this clone: Its antigen is unknown. One base away there is no much larger clone; base qualities are not given.

Sequenced: tumor-adjacent normal tissue. Here the chain combines TRBV5-1 and TRBJ1-6, with no confident D gene call. This clonotype was obtained from a donor aged 40 or older with non-small cell lung cancer. CDR3 sequence: CASSLSTNSPLHF. The nucleotide sequence reads as follows: TGCGCCAGCAGCTTGAGTACAAATTCACCCCTCCACTTT. Outside the CDR3, residues come from the reference TRBV5-1 and TRBJ1-6 proteins, so the full variable domain is: KAGVTQTPRYLIKTRGQQVTLSCSPISGHRSVSWYQQTPGQGLQFLFEYFSETQRNKGNFPGRFSGRQFSNSRSEMNVSTLELGDSALYLCASSLSTNSPLHFGNGTRLTVT.